This T cell receptor (beta chain) was observed in a study of shared clonotypes between healthy human individuals. In germline, CDR1 is SGHDN, CDR2 FVKESK. V was clipped by 5 bases and J by 8 bases, with 21 bases between them. CDR3 length: 15 amino acids. This clone has just one count. Sequencing used immunoSEQ multiplex PCR; TCRdb keeps in-frame clones, though not all of them. Of fewer than 2.5 million clones listed, 90% to 95% were seen once; the top ten hold roughly 0.36%. Sequenced material: naive CD4+ T cells from PBMCs. Documented subset: CD45RA+ positively selected. V usage is TRBV14 and J usage is TRBJ1-2; no definite D call. The receptor was derived from a man aged 18 to 29 in good health. Some clones in this sample may be carry-over from other donors' samples. In DNA, the CDR3 is TGTGCCAGCAGCGCGGGTGGCGGCTTAGGAGGAGGCTACACCTTC. Its translation: CASSAGGGLGGGYTF.